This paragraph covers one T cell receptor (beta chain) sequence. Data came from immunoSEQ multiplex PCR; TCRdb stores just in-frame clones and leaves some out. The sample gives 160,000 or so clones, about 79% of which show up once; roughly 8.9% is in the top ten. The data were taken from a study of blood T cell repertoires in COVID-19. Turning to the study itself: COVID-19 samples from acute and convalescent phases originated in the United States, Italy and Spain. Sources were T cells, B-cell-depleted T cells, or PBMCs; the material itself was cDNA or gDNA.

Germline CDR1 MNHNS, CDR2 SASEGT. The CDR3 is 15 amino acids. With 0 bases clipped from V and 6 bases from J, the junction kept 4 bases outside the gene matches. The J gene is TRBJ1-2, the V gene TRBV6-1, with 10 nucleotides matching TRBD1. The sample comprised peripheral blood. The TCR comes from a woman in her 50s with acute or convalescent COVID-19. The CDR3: CASSEAADRGHGYTF. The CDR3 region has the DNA TGTGCCAGCAGTGAAGCCGCCGACAGGGGGCATGGCTACACCTTC.